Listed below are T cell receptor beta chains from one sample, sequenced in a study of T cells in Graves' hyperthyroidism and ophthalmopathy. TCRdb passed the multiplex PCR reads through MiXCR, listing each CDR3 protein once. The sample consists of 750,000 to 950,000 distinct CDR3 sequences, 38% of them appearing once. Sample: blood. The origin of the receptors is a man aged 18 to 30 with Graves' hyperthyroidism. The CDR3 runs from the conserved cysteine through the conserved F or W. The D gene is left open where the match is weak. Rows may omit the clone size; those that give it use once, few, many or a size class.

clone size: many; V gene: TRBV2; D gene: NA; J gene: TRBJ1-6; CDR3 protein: CASGGKADSPLHF; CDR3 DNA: TGTGCCAGCGGGGGTAAAGCAGATTCACCCCTCCACTTT
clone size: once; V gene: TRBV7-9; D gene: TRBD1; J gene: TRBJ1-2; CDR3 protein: CASSHRDRAHGYTF; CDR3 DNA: TGTGCCAGCAGTCACCGGGACAGGGCCCATGGCTACACCTTC
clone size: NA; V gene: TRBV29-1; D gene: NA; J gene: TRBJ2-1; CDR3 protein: CSSGTTYNEQFF; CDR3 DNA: TGCAGTTCGGGGACGACCTACAATGAGCAGTTCTTC
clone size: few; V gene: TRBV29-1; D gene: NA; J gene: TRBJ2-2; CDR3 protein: CSAPDDWTGELFF; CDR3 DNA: TGCAGCGCCCCCGATGACTGGACCGGGGAGCTGTTTTTT
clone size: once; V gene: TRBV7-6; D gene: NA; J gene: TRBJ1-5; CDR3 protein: CASSSDRTFWPQHF; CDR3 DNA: TGTGCCAGCAGCTCCGACAGGACGTTTTGGCCCCAGCATTTT
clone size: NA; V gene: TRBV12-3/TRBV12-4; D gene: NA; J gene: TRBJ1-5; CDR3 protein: CASSQKGPGYQPQHF; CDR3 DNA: TGTGCCAGCAGCCAAAAGGGGCCCGGATATCAGCCCCAGCATTTT
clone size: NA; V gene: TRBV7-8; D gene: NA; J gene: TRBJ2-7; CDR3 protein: CASSLSPGLDLEQYF; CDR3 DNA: TGTGCCAGCAGCTTATCTCCGGGACTTGACCTAGAGCAGTACTTC
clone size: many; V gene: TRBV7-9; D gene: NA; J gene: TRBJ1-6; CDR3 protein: CASKSEGSPLHF; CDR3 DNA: TGTGCCAGCAAGTCAGAGGGGTCACCCCTCCACTTT
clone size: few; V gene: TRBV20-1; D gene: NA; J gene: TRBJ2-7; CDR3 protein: CSARDPLGSNYEQYF; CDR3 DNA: TGCAGTGCTAGAGACCCATTAGGGAGTAACTACGAGCAGTACTTC
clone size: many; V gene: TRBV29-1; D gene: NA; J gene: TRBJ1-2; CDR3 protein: CSVEDKGYGYTF; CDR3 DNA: TGCAGCGTTGAAGATAAGGGGTATGGCTACACCTTC
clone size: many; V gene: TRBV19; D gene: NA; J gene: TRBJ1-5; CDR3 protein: CASRDTSNQPQHF; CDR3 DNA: TGTGCCAGCCGGGACACTAGCAATCAGCCCCAGCATTTT
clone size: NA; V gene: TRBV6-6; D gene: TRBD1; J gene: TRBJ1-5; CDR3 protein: CASSYQGGGQPQHF; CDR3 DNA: TGTGCCAGCAGTTACCAAGGGGGCGGTCAGCCCCAGCATTTT
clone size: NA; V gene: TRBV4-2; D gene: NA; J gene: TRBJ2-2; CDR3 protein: CASSQAGEKTGELFF; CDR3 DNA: TGTGCCAGCAGCCAAGCGGGGGAGAAAACCGGGGAGCTGTTTTTT
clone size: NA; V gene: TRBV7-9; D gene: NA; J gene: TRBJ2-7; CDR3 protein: CASGLEGSEQYF; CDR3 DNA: TGTGCCAGCGGCTTAGAAGGCAGCGAGCAGTACTTC
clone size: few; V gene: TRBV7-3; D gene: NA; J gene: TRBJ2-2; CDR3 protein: CASSRIPGELFF; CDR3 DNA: TGTGCCAGCAGCAGGATCCCCGGGGAGCTGTTTTTT
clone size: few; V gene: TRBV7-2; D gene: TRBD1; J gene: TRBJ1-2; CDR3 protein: CASSSGTGGAWGYTF; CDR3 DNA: TGTGCCAGCAGCTCCGGGACAGGGGGCGCTTGGGGCTACACCTTC
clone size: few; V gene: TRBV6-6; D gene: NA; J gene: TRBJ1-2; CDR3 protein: CASKEGNYGYTF; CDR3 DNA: TGTGCCAGCAAGGAGGGGAACTATGGCTACACCTTC
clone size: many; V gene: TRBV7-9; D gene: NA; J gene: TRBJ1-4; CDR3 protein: CASSLEGSSNEKLFF; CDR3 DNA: TGTGCCAGCAGCTTAGAGGGCAGTTCTAATGAAAAACTGTTTTTT
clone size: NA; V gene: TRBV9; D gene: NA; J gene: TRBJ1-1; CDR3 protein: CASSVTRANTEAFF; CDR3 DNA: TGTGCCAGCAGCGTCACCAGGGCCAACACTGAAGCTTTCTTT
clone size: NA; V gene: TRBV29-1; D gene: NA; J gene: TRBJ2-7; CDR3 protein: CSPRDGYEQYF; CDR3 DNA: TGCAGCCCTCGGGACGGCTACGAGCAGTACTTC
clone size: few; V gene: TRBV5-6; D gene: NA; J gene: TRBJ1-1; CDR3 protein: CASSSGTNEAFF; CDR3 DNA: TGTGCCAGCAGCTCCGGGACAAATGAAGCTTTCTTT
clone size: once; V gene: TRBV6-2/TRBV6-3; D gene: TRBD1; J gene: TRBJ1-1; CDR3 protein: CASSYGPPTGATGTEAFF; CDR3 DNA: TGTGCCAGCAGTTACGGCCCTCCGACAGGGGCTACGGGCACTGAAGCTTTCTTT
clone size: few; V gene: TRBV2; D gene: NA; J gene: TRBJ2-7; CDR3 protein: CASSEASGPTAGQYF; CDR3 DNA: TGTGCCAGCAGTGAAGCGTCAGGCCCCACGGCCGGGCAGTACTTC
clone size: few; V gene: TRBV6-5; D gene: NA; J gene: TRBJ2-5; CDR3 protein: CASSYYGRAQETQYF; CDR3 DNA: TGTGCCAGCAGTTACTACGGAAGGGCACAAGAGACCCAGTACTTC
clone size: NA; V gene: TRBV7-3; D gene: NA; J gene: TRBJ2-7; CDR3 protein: CASSHSPRDRAASGYEQYF; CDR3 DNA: TGCGCCAGCAGCCATTCTCCCCGCGACAGGGCGGCTAGCGGCTACGAGCAGTACTTC
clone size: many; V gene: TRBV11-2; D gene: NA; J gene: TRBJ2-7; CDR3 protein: CASSFRGPYEQYF; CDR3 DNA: TGTGCCAGCAGCTTCCGGGGTCCCTACGAGCAGTACTTC
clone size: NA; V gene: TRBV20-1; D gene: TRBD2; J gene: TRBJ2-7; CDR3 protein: CSASTLPGLVHEQYF; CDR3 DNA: TGCAGTGCTAGTACTCTACCGGGACTAGTCCACGAGCAGTACTTC
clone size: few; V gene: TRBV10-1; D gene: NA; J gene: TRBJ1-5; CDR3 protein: CASTRGATSNQPQHF; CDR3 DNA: TGCGCCAGCACCCGGGGGGCCACAAGCAATCAGCCCCAGCATTTT
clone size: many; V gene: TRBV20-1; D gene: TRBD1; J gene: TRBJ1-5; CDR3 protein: CSAVSRGGNQPQHF; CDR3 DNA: TGCAGTGCCGTCTCCAGGGGGGGCAATCAGCCCCAGCATTTT
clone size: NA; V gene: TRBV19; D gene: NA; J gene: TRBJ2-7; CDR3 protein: CASSIPMGHTGTYEQYF; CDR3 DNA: TGTGCCAGTAGTATACCCATGGGGCATACGGGGACCTACGAGCAGTACTTC
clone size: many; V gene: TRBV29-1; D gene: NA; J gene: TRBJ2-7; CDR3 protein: CGAGETYEQYF; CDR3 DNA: TGCGGGGCGGGCGAGACCTACGAGCAGTACTTC
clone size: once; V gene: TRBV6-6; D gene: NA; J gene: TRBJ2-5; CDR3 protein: CASGKDQETQYF; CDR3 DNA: TGTGCCAGCGGCAAAGACCAAGAGACCCAGTACTTC
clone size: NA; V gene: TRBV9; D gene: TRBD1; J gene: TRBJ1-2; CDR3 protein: CASSKTGEETGYTF; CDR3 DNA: TGTGCCAGCAGCAAGACAGGGGAGGAGACCGGCTACACCTTC
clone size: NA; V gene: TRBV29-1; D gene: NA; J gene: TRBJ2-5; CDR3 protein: CSAGVQGVETQYF; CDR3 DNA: TGCAGTGCGGGTGTGCAAGGGGTAGAGACCCAGTACTTC
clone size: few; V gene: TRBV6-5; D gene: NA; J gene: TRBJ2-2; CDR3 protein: CATRSGGNTGELFF; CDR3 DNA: TGTGCCACCCGATCCGGGGGGAACACCGGGGAGCTGTTTTTT
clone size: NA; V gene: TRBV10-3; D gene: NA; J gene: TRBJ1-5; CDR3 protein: CAKGTNNQPQHF; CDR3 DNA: TGTGCCAAGGGGACGAACAATCAGCCCCAGCATTTT
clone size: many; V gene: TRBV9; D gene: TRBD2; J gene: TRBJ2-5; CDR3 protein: CASSVGETSVETQYF; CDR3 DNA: TGTGCCAGCAGCGTAGGTGAGACTAGCGTGGAGACCCAGTACTTC
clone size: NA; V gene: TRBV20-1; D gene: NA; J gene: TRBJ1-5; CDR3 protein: CSARDLVGGQPQHF; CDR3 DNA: TGCAGTGCTAGAGATTTGGTGGGGGGTCAGCCCCAGCATTTT
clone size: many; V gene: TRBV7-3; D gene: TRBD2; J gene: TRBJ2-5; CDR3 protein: CASSFPVPGLGYETQYF; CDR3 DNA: TGTGCCAGCAGCTTTCCCGTCCCGGGACTAGGGTATGAGACCCAGTACTTC
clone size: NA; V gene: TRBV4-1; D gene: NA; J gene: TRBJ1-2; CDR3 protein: CASSPTGAGEDGYTF; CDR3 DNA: TGCGCCAGCAGCCCAACCGGGGCAGGGGAGGATGGCTACACCTTC
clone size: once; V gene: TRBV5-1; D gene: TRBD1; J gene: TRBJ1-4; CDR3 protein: CASSFRQGANEKLFF; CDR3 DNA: TGCGCCAGCAGCTTCAGACAGGGGGCGAATGAAAAACTGTTTTTT
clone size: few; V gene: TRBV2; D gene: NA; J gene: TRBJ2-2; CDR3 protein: CASSVVATGELFF; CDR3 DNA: TGTGCCAGCAGTGTGGTAGCGACCGGGGAGCTGTTTTTT
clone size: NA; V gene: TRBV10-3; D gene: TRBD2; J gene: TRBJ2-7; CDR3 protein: CATLTGGRKVHEQYF; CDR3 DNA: TGTGCCACCCTCACGGGAGGGCGAAAAGTCCACGAGCAGTACTTC
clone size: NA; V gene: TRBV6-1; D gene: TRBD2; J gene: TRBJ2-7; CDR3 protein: CASSKTGTSGDEQYF; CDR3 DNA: TGTGCCAGCAGTAAAACCGGGACTAGCGGCGACGAGCAGTACTTC
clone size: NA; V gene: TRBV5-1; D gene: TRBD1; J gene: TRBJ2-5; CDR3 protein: CASSRTGERQETQYF; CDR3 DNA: TGCGCCAGCAGTCGGACAGGGGAGAGGCAAGAGACCCAGTACTTC
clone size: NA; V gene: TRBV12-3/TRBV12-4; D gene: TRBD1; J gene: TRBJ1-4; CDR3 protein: CASRTDRGAEKLFF; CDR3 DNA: TGTGCCAGCAGAACGGACAGGGGGGCGGAAAAACTGTTTTTT
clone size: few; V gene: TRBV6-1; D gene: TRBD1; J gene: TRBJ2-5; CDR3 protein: CASSDQGADETQYF; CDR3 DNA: TGTGCCAGCAGTGATCAGGGGGCCGATGAGACCCAGTACTTC
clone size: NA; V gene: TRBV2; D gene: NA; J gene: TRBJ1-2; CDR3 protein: CASITQGVYGYTF; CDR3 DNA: TGTGCCAGCATCACACAGGGCGTTTATGGCTACACCTTC
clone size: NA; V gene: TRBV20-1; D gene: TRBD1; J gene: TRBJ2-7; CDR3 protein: CSATDGTDEQYF; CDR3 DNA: TGCAGTGCTACCGACGGGACAGACGAGCAGTACTTC
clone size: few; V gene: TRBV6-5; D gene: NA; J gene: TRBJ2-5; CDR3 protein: CASSYSTVETQYF; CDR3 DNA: TGTGCCAGCAGTTACTCGACTGTGGAGACCCAGTACTTC